This T cell receptor (beta chain) originates from a study of vaccination and CD4 T cells after COVID-19. Germline V gene sequence: CDR1 SNHLY, CDR2 FYNNEI. Trimming cost V 8 bases and J 4 bases; bases outside gene matches: 1. The CDR3 has 12 residues. Researchers used the Oncomine TCR Beta short-read assay to sequence DNA from cultured CD4+ T cells. Cultures of CD4+ T cells served as the source for extracting genomic DNA. Each CDR3 protein gets one entry after TCRdb re-called the PCR reads with MiXCR. Among over 15,000 distinct CDR3 sequences listed, approximately 45% were seen once. This clonotype showed up just once. What it binds is not known. Treatment given: approximately 9-day PBMC culture with coronavirus spike peptide pools or control peptides (ViraFEST assay).

Source: CD4+ T cells from blood, cultured in vitro, taken after SARS-CoV-2 vaccination. This TCR derives from a human donor who had recovered from COVID-19. The rearrangement uses TRBV2 and TRBJ1-2; 10 positions agree with TRBD1. Written as DNA, the CDR3 is TGTGCCAGCCGGGACAGGGGCTATGGCTACACCTTC. It codes for CASRDRGYGYTF.